This TCR beta chain appears in the sequencing data of a study of graft-versus-host responses after intestinal transplantation (TCRdb year 2021). Notes on the research overall: The transplants that recipients received were multivisceral, liver-intestinal, or isolated intestinal. Instead of going to the commercial service, samples from a few later patients were sequenced in-house on an Illumina MiSeq and processed with MiXCR. Donor T cell macrochimerism was defined as a peak of at least 4% donor T cells among recipient peripheral blood mononuclear cells. To identify alloreactive clones, pre-transplant mixed lymphocyte reaction products were sequenced and then compared with unstimulated pre-transplant donor and recipient T cells. After intestinal transplantation, graft-versus-host and host-versus-graft alloreactive T cell clones were followed in the graft, circulation and bone marrow using bulk TCR-beta CDR3 sequencing. Anti-thymocyte globulin induction was given to all recipients, followed by maintenance tacrolimus and steroids for about 3 years. The cohort enrolled about two dozen intestinal transplant recipients, one of whom was a retransplant, and a few patients without pretransplant specimens were excluded.

Unmatched junction bases come to 13, with V trimmed by 2 bases and J by 4 bases. The germline V gene (reference sequence) gives CDR1 as LNHDA and CDR2 as SQIVND. The CDR3 contains 18 residues, cysteine and phenylalanine counted. Just the 54-base CDR3 DNA is kept, in frame starting at base 1. The paper's findings and limits, for the study overall: GvH clones were found in recipient bone marrow, and some of the GvH clones appeared earlier in ileal mucosa or blood, which is consistent with an intestinal mucosal origin. Peak levels of circulating GvH clones were associated with declines in HvG clones early after transplant. The relatively low number and heterogeneity of intestinal transplant patients limited the conclusions. In patients with donor T cell macrochimerism, the allografts had high GvH to HvG T cell clonal ratios.

Sample time point, as interpreted from the label and publication: cells obtained before transplantation from donor or recipient. Mixed lymphocyte reactions plated 200,000 CFSE-labeled pre-transplant responders with 200,000 irradiated violet-dye-labeled stimulators and were cultured for 6 days. After the mixed lymphocyte reaction, proliferating CD3+CD4+CFSE-low and CD3+CD8+CFSE-low responder cells were FACS-sorted on a BD Influx sorter. A few counts support this clone. Base quality data are lacking; no much larger clone is found one base away. Library generation was performed with the immunoSEQ multiplex PCR assay. For most patients, genomic DNA was isolated with the Qiagen DNeasy Blood and Tissue Kit and shipped frozen to Adaptive Biotechnologies for TCR sequencing. Adaptive Biotechnologies carried out high-throughput TCR-beta CDR3 sequencing of genomic DNA for most patients. On the authors' methods: TCR sequencing data for roughly 20 patients were retrieved from Adaptive's ImmunoSEQ software; a few other patients were processed with MiXCR and VDJtools. To correct CD4 versus CD8 sorting errors, sequences present in both subsets at a frequency ratio below 5:1 were removed. Because the origin of CDR3 nucleotide sequences shared between donor and recipient could not be assigned, those sequences were removed. Alloreactive clones required at least 2-fold expansion over unstimulated cells and minimum CFSE-low frequency of 0.002% (template counts) or 0.001% (read counts). Mappable clones were those detected in sequenced pre-transplant spleen, lymph node, or MLR CFSE-low populations of the donor or recipient. Cumulative frequency of alloreactive clones was calculated as a percentage of all sequences weighted by copy number. The table comes from immuneACCESS by way of TCRdb, which keeps in-frame sequences with V and J called. Part of the clones is missing from these tables; in studies checked, under half for an unresolved V gene and the rest for unknown reasons. V and J calls and clone size are as listed in that table; D and trimming were resolved from the DNA. For this sample there are roughly 16,000 clones; about 38% appear just once. Together, the top ten hold about 3.5% of the sample.

The TCR sequence derives from a human patient who received an intestinal transplant. Sample: alloreactive CD8+ T cells from a mixed lymphocyte reaction culture, taken before intestinal transplant. Reading the label with the study, this specimen's cell subset or site is: CFSE-low proliferating T cells sorted from approximately six-day pre-transplant mixed lymphocyte reaction (GvH or HvG direction). Recombination connected TRBV19 to TRBJ2-1, with 8 bases in between that match TRBD2. The bases are TGTGCCAGTAGTATACGCTTCCCGGAGCGGGGGAAGTACAATGAGCAGTTCTTC. It translates to CASSIRFPERGKYNEQFF.